This entry features one T cell receptor beta chain sequence. As yet, its antigen is unknown. The data were produced by immunoSEQ multiplex PCR, yet TCRdb's version contains in-frame clones alone and is incomplete. The data hold about 160,000 clones, with 75% to 90% observed a single time. The sample is drawn from a study of T cell responses to AZD1222 COVID-19 vaccine. Overall study results and limits: Repertoire sampling occurred only after the peak T cell response. Spike-specific TCR breadth rose after two AZD1222 doses, and depth rose as well. Epitopes outside B.1.351 and B.1.1.7 mutated regions reportedly drew nearly half of spike TCRs.

The CDR3 has 14 amino acids. Losses at the gene ends were 2 bases for V and 8 bases for J; bases not matched to a gene: 4. Per germline, CDR1 GTSNPN and CDR2 SVGIG (reference sequence). The gene calls are TRBV30 and TRBJ1-6, with 9 bases fitting TRBD1. The specimen was peripheral blood, collected on day 0 of AZD1222 vaccination. This TCR came from an adult in good health. The CDR3 loop is CAWSLGQGHSPLHF. DNA of the CDR3: TGTGCCTGGAGTCTCGGACAGGGGCATTCACCCCTCCACTTT.